A single sample gave rise to the 17 T cell receptor beta chains below, sequenced in a study of blood T cell repertoires in COVID-19. Clones were sequenced by immunoSEQ multiplex PCR, and TCRdb holds only the in-frame ones, with some missing. The table lists 200,000 to 300,000 clones, about 86% of them singletons. The sample consisted of peripheral blood. The origin of the receptors is a woman older than 75 with acute or convalescent COVID-19.

The chain carries TRBV3-1 (or the pseudogene TRBV3-2) and TRBJ2-3, with 10 bases identical to TRBD2. The germline V gene has CDR1 LGHDT and CDR2 YNNKEL (reference sequence). Trimming at V came to 4 bases and at J to 6 bases, leaving 4 bases not matched to a gene. CDR3 length: 14 amino acids. The CDR3 loop is CASSLSGGGDTQYF. In DNA, the CDR3 is TGTGCCAGCAGCCTCAGCGGGGGGGGCGATACGCAGTATTTT.

The rearrangement uses TRBV6-5 and TRBJ1-3; D unresolved. The germline V gene encodes CDR1 MNHEY and CDR2 SVGAGI. The CDR3 has 12 residues. V gave up 8 bases and J gave up 4 bases, with 9 bases separating them. The CDR3 sequence is CASSDYGNTIYF. The CDR3 coding sequence is TGTGCCAGCTCCGACTACGGAAACACCATATATTTT.

The gene calls are TRBV9 and TRBJ2-3; possibly TRBD2 for D (5 bases). V dropped 4 bases and J dropped 5 bases, with 11 bases sitting between them. Germline-derived CDR1 and CDR2 are SGDLS and YYNGEE. The CDR3 spans 13 residues. CDR3 DNA: TGTGCCAGCAGCACAGAAGGGAGAGATACGCAGTATTTT. As protein: CASSTEGRDTQYF.

The CDR3 DNA reads as TGTGCCAGCAGTCCGGGGGGGACAGGGGTTCCCAATCAGCCCCAGCATTTT. It specifies CASSPGGTGVPNQPQHF. V and J are TRBV28 and TRBJ1-5, with TRBD1 identical over 10 bases. This CDR3 comprises 17 residues. Germline V lookup: CDR1 MDHEN, CDR2 SYDVKM. With 5 bases clipped from V and 3 bases from J, the junction kept 10 bases outside the gene matches.

V usage is TRBV5-6 and J usage is TRBJ2-3, with D perhaps TRBD2 (5 bases). The length of the CDR3 is 16 residues. Per the germline V gene, CDR1 is SGHDT and CDR2 is YYEEEE. The V end lost 4 bases, the J end lost 6 bases, and 21 bases lay between the germline ends. The CDR3 DNA is TGTGCCAGCAGCAAACTAGGGATAAGGTTCGGTGATACGCAGTATTTT. Translated: CASSKLGIRFGDTQYF.

The rearrangement uses TRBV5-6 and TRBJ2-1; 14 bases agree with TRBD2. The V segment lost 3 bases and the J segment 9 bases; nucleotides outside the gene matches: 8. From germline, CDR1 is SGHDT and CDR2 YYEEEE. The CDR3 extends over 16 amino acids. This CDR3 is CASSSLTSGGAGEQFF. CDR3 nucleotide sequence: TGTGCCAGCAGCTCGCTGACTAGCGGGGGGGCAGGTGAGCAGTTCTTC.

The chain recombines TRBV28 with TRBJ1-6, with D unresolved. The V end lost 6 bases, the J end lost 6 bases, and 18 bases lay between the germline ends. CDR3 length: 16 residues. CDR1 is MDHEN and CDR2 is SYDVKM in the germline V gene. This chain's CDR3 is CASRPATRRSNSPLHF. The CDR3 DNA reads as TGTGCCAGCAGGCCTGCTACGAGGAGAAGTAATTCACCCCTCCACTTT.

The V and J genes are TRBV2 and TRBJ2-5; TRBD2 agrees at 12 bases. The ends lost 6 bases at V and 5 bases at J; junction bases unmatched: 7. The CDR3 length is 15 residues. The germline V gene encodes CDR1 SNHLY and CDR2 FYNNEI. CDR3 bases: TGTGCCAGCAGGCTAGCGGGGGGGCCCGGGGAGACCCAGTACTTC. Translating gives CASRLAGGPGETQYF.

This chain's CDR3 is CASSLLRGVSDTQYF. Here the CDR3 DNA reads TGTGCCAGCAGTTTACTACGGGGGGTGTCAGATACGCAGTATTTT. J is TRBJ2-3 and V is TRBV28, with 7 bases aligning to TRBD2. V shed 2 bases, J shed 4 bases, and the junction held 6 bases outside the gene matches. The CDR3 covers 15 residues. Looked up from germline, CDR1 is MDHEN and CDR2 is SYDVKM.

This chain links TRBV9 with TRBJ1-5, with D possibly TRBD1 on 6 matching bases. V lost 5 bases to trimming and J lost 6 bases, with 18 bases between them. The CDR3 consists of 15 residues. CDR1 is SGDLS, CDR2 YYNGEE, per germline. The CDR3 nucleotides are TGTGCCAGCAGGCTACAGGGAGGGGGGGGTCAGCCCCAGCATTTT. It encodes CASRLQGGGGQPQHF.

The rearrangement uses TRBV4-2 and TRBJ1-4; TRBD1 is a possible D gene (5 bases). Trimming cost V 4 bases and J 0 bases, with 12 bases left between them. This CDR3 contains 16 residues. Germline V gene data show CDR1 as LGHNA and CDR2 as YNFKEQ. The CDR3 sequence is CASSLQTDPTNEKLFF. The CDR3 DNA is TGTGCCAGCAGCCTACAGACAGACCCAACTAATGAAAAACTGTTTTTT.

This clone was recorded once. The rearrangement joins TRBV2 to TRBJ1-2; 7 nucleotides line up with TRBD1. The junction had 9 bases not matched to a gene; V was cut back by 1 base and J by 4 bases. The CDR3 is 16 amino acids. CDR1 and CDR2 (germline): SNHLY, FYNNEI. In DNA, the CDR3 is TGTGCCAGCAGTGAAGTCACAGGGGCCCTTTCCTATGGCTACACCTTC. Protein: CASSEVTGALSYGYTF.

V gene TRBV6-5 combines with J gene TRBJ2-1; 7 bases fit TRBD1. The CDR3 has 15 amino acids. From germline, CDR1 is MNHEY and CDR2 SVGAGI. The junction had 11 bases not matched to a gene; V was cut back by 3 bases and J by 9 bases. The CDR3 DNA is TGTGCCAGCAGTTATGGATCACAGGGGATTGTTGAGCAGTTCTTC. It translates to CASSYGSQGIVEQFF.

This chain connects TRBV9 to TRBJ1-5; perhaps TRBD1 as D (5 bases). This CDR3 spans 15 amino acids. Germline loops: CDR1 SGDLS, CDR2 YYNGEE. The V and J ends lost 0 bases and 3 bases respectively, with 10 bases between them. CDR3 protein: CASSVDPGVNQPQHF. CDR3 sequence (DNA): TGTGCCAGCAGCGTAGACCCGGGGGTCAATCAGCCCCAGCATTTT.

This chain connects TRBV7-2 to TRBJ1-1; 9 positions agree with TRBD1. V was clipped by 6 bases and J by 4 bases; unmatched bases: 9. The germline V gene encodes CDR1 SGHTA and CDR2 FQGNSA. The length of the CDR3 is 15 residues. CDR3 residues: CASSRYRGQGTEAFF. Written as DNA, the CDR3 is TGTGCCAGCAGTCGTTACAGGGGGCAGGGCACTGAAGCTTTCTTT.

V is TRBV9 and J is TRBJ2-1; a possible D gene is TRBD2 (6 bases). The CDR3 runs 16 residues. V gave up 2 bases and J gave up 3 bases, with 15 bases separating them. Germline CDR1 is SGDLS and CDR2 is YYNGEE. The CDR3 spells CASSVLRDSVYNEQFF. CDR3 in DNA: TGTGCCAGCAGCGTCCTCCGGGACTCAGTCTACAATGAGCAGTTCTTC. Full variable domain (missing parts from reference TRBV9 and TRBJ2-1): DSGVTQTPKHLITATGQRVTLRCSPRSGDLSVYWYQQSLDQGLQFLIQYYNGEERAKGNILERFSAQQFPDLHSELNLSSLELGDSALYFCASSVLRDSVYNEQFFGPGTRLTVL.

This clone was observed at least ten times. The V gene is TRBV6-1, the J gene TRBJ1-3, with 10 bases identical to TRBD1. The V segment lost 3 bases and the J segment 10 bases; nucleotides outside the gene matches: 6. The CDR3 covers 14 residues. Germline V gene data show CDR1 as MNHNS and CDR2 as SASEGT. The CDR3 here is CASSERQGARTIYF. CDR3 nucleotides: TGTGCCAGCAGTGAGAGACAGGGGGCGCGTACCATATATTTT.